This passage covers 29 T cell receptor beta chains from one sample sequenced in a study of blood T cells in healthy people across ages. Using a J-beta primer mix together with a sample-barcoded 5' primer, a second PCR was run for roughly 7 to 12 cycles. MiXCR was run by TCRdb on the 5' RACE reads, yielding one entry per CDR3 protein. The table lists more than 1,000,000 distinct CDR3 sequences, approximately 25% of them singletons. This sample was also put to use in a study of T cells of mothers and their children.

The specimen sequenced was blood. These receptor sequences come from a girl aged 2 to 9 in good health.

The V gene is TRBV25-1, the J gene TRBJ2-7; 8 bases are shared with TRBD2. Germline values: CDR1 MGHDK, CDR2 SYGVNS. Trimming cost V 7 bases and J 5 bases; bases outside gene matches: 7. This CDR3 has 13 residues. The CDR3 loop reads CASTPGGVHEQYF. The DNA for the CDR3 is TGTGCCAGCACTCCGGGGGGGGTTCACGAGCAGTACTTC.

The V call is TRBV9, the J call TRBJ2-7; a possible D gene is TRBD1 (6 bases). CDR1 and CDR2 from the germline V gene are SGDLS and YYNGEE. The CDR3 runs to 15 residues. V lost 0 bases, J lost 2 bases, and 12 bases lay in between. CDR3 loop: CASSVAPTGTYEQYF. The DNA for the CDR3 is TGTGCCAGCAGCGTAGCCCCGACAGGCACCTACGAGCAGTACTTC. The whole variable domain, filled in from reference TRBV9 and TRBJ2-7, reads DSGVTQTPKHLITATGQRVTLRCSPRSGDLSVYWYQQSLDQGLQFLIQYYNGEERAKGNILERFSAQQFPDLHSELNLSSLELGDSALYFCASSVAPTGTYEQYFGPGTRLTVT.

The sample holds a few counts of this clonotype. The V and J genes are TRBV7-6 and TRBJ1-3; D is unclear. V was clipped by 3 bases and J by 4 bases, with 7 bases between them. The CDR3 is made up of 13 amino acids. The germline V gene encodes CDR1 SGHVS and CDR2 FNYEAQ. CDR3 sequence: CASSFEGGNTIYF. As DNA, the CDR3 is TGTGCCAGCAGCTTTGAGGGCGGAAACACCATATATTTT.

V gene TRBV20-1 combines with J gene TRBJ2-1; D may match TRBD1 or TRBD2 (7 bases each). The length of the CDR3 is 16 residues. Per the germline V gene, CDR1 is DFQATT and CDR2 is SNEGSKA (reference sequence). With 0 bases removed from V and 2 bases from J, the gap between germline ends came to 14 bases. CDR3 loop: CSARDLSGTAYNEQFF. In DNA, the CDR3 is TGCAGTGCTAGAGATCTCAGCGGGACAGCCTACAATGAGCAGTTCTTC.

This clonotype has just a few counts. The CDR3 DNA reads TGTGCCAGCACCCGGACAGGGCAAGAGACCCAGTACTTC. Its protein is CASTRTGQETQYF. This chain joins TRBV2 and TRBJ2-5; 8 positions match TRBD1. Trimming at V came to 7 bases and at J to 2 bases, leaving 3 bases not matched to a gene. Germline assignment: CDR1 SNHLY and CDR2 FYNNEI. The CDR3 has 13 amino acids.

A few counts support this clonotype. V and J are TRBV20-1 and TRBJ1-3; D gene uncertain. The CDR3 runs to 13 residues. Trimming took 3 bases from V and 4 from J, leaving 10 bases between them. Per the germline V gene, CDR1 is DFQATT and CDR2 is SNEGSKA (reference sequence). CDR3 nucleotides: TGCAGTGCTAGGGATTCTACGGGAAACACCATATATTTT. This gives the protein CSARDSTGNTIYF.

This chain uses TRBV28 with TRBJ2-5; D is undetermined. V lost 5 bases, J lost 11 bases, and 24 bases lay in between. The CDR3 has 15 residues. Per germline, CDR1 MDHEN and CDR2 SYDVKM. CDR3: CASSRPSQVQGEQYF. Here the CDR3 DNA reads TGTGCCAGCAGTCGTCCCAGCCAAGTCCAAGGAGAGCAGTACTTC.

The CDR3, as DNA: TGTGCCAGCAGTGACCCGACAGGTTTGCAAGCCAAAAACATTCAGTACTTC. This codes for CASSDPTGLQAKNIQYF. The rearrangement links TRBV6-1 to TRBJ2-4; possibly TRBD1 for D (6 bases). Looked up from germline, CDR1 is MNHNS and CDR2 is SASEGT. Trimming left V 3 bases short and J 0 bases short, with 15 bases between. The CDR3 extends over 17 amino acids.

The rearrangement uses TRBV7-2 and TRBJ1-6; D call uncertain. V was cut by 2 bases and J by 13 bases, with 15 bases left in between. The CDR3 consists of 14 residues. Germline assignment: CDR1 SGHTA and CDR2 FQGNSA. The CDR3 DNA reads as TGTGCCAGCAGCTTACGGGAGGTTAGGTCGCCCCTCCACTTT. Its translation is CASSLREVRSPLHF.

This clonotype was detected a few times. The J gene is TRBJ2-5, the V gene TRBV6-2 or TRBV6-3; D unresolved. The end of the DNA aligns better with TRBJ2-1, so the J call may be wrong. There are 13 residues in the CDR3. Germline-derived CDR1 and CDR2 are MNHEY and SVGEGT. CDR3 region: CASSRAVEGEQFF. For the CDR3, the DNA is TGTGCCAGCAGTCGAGCTGTTGAAGGGGAGCAGTTCTTC.

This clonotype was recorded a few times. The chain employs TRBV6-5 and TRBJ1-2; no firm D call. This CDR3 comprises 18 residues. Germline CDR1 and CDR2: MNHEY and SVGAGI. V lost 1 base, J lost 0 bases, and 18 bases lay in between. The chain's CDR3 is CASSYFPDEWIPNYGYTF. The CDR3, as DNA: TGTGCCAGCAGTTACTTCCCCGACGAATGGATCCCTAACTATGGCTACACCTTC.

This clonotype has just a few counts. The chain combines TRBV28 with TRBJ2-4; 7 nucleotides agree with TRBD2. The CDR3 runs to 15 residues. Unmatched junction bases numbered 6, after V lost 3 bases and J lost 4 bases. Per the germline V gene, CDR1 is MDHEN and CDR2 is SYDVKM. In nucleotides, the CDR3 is TGTGCCAGCAGTTTCCAGACTAGCCTTAAAAACATTCAGTACTTC. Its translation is CASSFQTSLKNIQYF.

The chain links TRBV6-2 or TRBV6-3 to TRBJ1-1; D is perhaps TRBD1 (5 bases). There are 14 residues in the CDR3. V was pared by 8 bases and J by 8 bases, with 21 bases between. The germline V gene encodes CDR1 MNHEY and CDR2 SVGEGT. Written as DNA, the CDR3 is TGTGCCAGCTTACCCGGGGGGGAACAGAGGGAAGCTTTCTTT. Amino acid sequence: CASLPGGEQREAFF.

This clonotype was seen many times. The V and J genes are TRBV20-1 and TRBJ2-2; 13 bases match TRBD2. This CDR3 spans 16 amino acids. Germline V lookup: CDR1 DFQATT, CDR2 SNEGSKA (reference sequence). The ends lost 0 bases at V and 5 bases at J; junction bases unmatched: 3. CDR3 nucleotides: TGCAGTGCTAGAGAGACTAGCGGGGGGCTGACCGGGGAGCTGTTTTTT. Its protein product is CSARETSGGLTGELFF.

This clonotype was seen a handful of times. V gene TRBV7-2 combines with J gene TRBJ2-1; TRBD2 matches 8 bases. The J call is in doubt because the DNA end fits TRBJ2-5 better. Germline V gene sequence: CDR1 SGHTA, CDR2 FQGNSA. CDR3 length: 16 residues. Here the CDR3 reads CASSLVSPGGPETQYF. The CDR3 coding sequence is TGTGCCAGCAGCTTAGTCTCTCCGGGAGGGCCTGAGACCCAGTACTTC.

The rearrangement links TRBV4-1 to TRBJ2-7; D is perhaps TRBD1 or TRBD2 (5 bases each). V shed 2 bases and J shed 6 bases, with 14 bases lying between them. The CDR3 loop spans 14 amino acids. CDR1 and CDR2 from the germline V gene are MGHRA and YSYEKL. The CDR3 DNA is TGCGCCAGCAGCCAACCTTCGGGGCTAGGCGAGCAGTACTTC. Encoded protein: CASSQPSGLGEQYF.

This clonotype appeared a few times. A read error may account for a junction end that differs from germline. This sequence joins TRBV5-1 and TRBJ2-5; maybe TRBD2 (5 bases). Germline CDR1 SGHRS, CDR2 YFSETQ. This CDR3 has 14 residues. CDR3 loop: CASSPSRAEGEQCF. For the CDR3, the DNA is TGCGCCAGCAGCCCTTCCCGGGCCGAGGGAGAGCAGTGCTTC.

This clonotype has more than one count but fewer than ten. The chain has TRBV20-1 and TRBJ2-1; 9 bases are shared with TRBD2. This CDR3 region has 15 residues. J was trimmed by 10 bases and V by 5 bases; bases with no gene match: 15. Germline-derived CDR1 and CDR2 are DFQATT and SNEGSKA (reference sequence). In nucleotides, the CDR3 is TGCAGTGCTGCCAGCGGGAGGACCATCACAGGGGAGCAGTTCTTC. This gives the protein CSAASGRTITGEQFF.

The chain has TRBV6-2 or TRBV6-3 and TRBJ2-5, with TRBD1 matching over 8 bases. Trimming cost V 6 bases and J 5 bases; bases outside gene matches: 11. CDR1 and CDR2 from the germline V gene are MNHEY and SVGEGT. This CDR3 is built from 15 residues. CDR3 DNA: TGTGCCAGCAGCCCCCAACAGGGGGGCAGGGAGACCCAGTACTTC. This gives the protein CASSPQQGGRETQYF.

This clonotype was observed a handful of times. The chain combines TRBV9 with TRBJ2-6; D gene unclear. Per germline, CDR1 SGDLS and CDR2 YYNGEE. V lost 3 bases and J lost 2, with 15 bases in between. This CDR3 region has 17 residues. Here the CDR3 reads CASSGAAIGPGANVLTF. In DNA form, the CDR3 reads TGTGCCAGCAGCGGTGCGGCCATTGGGCCTGGGGCCAACGTCCTGACTTTC.

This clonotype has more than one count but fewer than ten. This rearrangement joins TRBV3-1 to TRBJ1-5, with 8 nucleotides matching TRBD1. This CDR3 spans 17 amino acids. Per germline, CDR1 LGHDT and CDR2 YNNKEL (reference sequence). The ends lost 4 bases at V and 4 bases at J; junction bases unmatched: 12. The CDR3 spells CASSPGVTGDGNQPQHF. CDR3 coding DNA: TGTGCCAGCAGCCCCGGGGTGACAGGGGATGGGAATCAGCCCCAGCATTTT.

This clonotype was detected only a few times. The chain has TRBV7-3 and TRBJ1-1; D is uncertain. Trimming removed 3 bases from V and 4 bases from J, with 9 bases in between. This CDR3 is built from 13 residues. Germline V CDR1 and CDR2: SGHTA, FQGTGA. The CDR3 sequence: CASSLMTTTEAFF. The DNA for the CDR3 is TGTGCCAGCAGCTTGATGACAACCACTGAAGCTTTCTTT.

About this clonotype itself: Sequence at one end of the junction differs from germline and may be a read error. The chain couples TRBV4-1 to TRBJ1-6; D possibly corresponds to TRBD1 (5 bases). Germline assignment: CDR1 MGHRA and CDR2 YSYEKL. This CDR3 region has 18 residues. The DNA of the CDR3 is TGCGCCAGCAGCCAAGAATGGCCCCTAGGGGAAAATAATTCGCCCCTCCACTTT. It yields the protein CASSQEWPLGENNSPLHF.

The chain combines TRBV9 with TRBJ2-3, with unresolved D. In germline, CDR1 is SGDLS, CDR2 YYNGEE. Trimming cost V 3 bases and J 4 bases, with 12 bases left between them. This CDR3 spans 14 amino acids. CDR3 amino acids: CASSGRYSSDTQYF. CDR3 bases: TGTGCCAGCAGCGGCAGGTATTCCTCAGATACGCAGTATTTT. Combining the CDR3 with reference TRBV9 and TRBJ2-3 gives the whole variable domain DSGVTQTPKHLITATGQRVTLRCSPRSGDLSVYWYQQSLDQGLQFLIQYYNGEERAKGNILERFSAQQFPDLHSELNLSSLELGDSALYFCASSGRYSSDTQYFGPGTRLTVL.

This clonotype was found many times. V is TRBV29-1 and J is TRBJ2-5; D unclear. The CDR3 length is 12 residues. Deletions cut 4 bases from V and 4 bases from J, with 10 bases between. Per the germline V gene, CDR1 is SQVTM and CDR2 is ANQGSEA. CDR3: CSVGLGGETQYF. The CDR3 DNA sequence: TGCAGCGTTGGTCTGGGCGGAGAGACCCAGTACTTC.

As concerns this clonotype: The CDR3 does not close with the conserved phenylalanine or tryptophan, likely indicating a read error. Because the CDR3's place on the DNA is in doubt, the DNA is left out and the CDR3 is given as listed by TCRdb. The CDR3: CASKGLSFGI. This sequence joins TRBV6-2 or TRBV6-3 and TRBJ1-1. In germline, CDR1 is MNHEY, CDR2 SVGEGT. The CDR3 is 10 residues long, counting both termini.

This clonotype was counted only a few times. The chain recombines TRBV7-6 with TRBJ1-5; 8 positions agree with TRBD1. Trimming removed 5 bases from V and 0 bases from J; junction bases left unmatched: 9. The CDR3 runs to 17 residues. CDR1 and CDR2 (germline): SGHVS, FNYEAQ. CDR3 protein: CASSQGAVGASNQPQHF. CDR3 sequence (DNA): TGTGCCAGCAGCCAGGGGGCGGTGGGGGCTAGCAATCAGCCCCAGCATTTT.

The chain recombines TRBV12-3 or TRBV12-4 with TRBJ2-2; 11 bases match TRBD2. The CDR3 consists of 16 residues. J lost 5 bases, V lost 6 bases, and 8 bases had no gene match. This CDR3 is CASSQLAGVGTGELFF. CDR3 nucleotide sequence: TGTGCCAGCAGCCAACTAGCGGGGGTAGGAACCGGGGAGCTGTTTTTT.

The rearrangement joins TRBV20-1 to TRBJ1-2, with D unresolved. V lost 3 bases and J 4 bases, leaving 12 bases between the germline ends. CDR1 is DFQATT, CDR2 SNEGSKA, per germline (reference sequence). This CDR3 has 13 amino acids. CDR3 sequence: CSASIGESYGYTF. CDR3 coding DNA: TGCAGTGCTAGTATCGGGGAGAGCTATGGCTACACCTTC.